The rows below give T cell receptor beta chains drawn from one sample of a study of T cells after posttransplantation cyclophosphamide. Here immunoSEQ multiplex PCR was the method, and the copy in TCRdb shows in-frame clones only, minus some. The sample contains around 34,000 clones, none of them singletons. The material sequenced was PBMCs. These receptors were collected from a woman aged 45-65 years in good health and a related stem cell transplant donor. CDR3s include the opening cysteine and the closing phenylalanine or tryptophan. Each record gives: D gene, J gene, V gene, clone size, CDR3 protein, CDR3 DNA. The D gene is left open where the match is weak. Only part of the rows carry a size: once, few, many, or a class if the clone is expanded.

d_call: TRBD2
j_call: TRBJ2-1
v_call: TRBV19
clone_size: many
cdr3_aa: CASSDREGNYNEQFF
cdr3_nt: TGTGCCAGTAGCGATCGGGAGGGGAACTACAATGAGCAGTTCTTC

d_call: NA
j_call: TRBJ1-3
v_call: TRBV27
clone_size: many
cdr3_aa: CASSLREGRSTIYF
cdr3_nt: TGTGCCAGCAGTTTGCGGGAGGGCCGGAGCACCATATATTTT

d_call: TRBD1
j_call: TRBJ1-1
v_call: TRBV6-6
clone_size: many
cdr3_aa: CASNSGGRGGVTEAFF
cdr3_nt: TGTGCCAGCAACTCAGGGGGGAGAGGGGGCGTCACTGAAGCTTTCTTT

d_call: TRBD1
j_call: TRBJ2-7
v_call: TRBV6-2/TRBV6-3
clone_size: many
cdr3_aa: CASSYSRQGARLNYVEQYF
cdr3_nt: TGTGCCAGCAGTTACTCGAGACAGGGGGCGAGGCTCAACTACGTAGAGCAGTACTTC

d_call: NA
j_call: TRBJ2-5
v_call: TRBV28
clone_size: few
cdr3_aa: CASSWDIGRRETQYF
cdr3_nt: TGTGCCAGCAGTTGGGACATCGGGAGGCGAGAGACCCAGTACTTC

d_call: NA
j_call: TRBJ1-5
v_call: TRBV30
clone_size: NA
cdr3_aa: CAWSTRGGDQPQHF
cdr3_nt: TGTGCCTGGAGTACAAGGGGGGGGGATCAGCCCCAGCATTTT

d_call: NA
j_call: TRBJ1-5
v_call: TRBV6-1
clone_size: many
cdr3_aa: CASKGRESNQPQHF
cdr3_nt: TGTGCCAGCAAGGGGAGGGAAAGCAATCAGCCCCAGCATTTT

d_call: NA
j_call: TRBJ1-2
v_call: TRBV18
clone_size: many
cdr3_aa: CASSPPGGDGYTF
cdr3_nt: TGTGCCAGCTCACCACCGGGGGGAGACGGCTACACCTTC

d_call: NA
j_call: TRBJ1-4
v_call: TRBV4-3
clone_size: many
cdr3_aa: CASSQGEVGEGEKLFF
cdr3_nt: TGCGCCAGCAGCCAAGGCGAGGTCGGAGAGGGTGAAAAACTGTTTTTT

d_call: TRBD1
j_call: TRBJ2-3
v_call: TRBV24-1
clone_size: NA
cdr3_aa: CATRGQGGRTDTQYF
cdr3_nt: TGTGCCACCAGGGGACAGGGGGGACGCACAGATACGCAGTATTTT

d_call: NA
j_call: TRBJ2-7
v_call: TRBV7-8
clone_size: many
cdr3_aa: CASVGRLAYEQYF
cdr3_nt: TGTGCCAGCGTTGGCCGATTGGCCTACGAGCAGTACTTC

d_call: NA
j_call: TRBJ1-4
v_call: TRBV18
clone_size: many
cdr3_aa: CASSRGQGNSNEKLFF
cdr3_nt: TGTGCCAGCTCACGGGGGCAGGGGAACTCAAATGAAAAACTGTTTTTT

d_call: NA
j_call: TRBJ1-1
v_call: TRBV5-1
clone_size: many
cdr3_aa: CASSLYDTEAFF
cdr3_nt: TGCGCCAGCAGCTTATATGACACTGAAGCTTTCTTT

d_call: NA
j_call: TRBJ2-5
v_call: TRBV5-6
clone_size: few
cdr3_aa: CASSPYVGSQETQYF
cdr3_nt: TGTGCCAGCAGCCCCTACGTGGGCAGTCAGGAGACCCAGTACTTC

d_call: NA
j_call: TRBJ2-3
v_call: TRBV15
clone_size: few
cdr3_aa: CATSSPLGGRGSTDTQYF
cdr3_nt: TGTGCCACCAGCAGCCCCCTGGGCGGAAGGGGGAGCACAGATACGCAGTATTTT

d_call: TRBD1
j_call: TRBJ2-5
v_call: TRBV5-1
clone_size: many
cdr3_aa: CASSRKTGVMVETQYF
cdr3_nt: TGCGCCAGCAGCCGGAAGACAGGGGTTATGGTAGAGACCCAGTACTTC

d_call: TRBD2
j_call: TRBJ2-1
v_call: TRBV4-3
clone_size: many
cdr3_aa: CASSQGGGNEQFF
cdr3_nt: TGCGCCAGCAGCCAAGGGGGGGGCAATGAGCAGTTCTTC

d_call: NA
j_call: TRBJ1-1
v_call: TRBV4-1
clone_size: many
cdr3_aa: CASSQEKSRRGQKNTEAFF
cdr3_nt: TGCGCCAGCAGCCAAGAAAAGTCCCGGCGAGGACAGAAGAACACTGAAGCTTTCTTT

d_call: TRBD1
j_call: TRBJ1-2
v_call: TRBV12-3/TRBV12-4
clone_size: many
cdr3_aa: CASSSTGVNDGYTF
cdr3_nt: TGTGCCAGCAGTTCGACAGGGGTGAATGATGGCTACACCTTC

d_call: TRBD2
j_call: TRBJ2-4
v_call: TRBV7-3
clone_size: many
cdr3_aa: CASSWSGLAGGGNIQYF
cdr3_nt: TGTGCCAGCAGCTGGTCGGGGCTAGCGGGAGGGGGTAACATTCAGTACTTC

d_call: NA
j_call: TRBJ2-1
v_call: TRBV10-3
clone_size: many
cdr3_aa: CARASSEGNEQFF
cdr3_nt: TGTGCCAGAGCTAGCTCGGAGGGCAATGAGCAGTTCTTC

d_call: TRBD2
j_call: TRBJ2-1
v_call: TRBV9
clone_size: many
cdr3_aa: CASSVELAGHNEQFF
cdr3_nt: TGTGCCAGCAGCGTAGAACTAGCGGGACACAATGAGCAGTTCTTC

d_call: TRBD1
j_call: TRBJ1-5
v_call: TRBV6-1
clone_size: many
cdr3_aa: CASSRPGQGTQPQHF
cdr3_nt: TGTGCCAGCAGTAGACCGGGACAGGGGACTCAGCCCCAGCATTTT

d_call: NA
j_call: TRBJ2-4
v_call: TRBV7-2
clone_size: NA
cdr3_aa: CASSLGGKGNIQYF
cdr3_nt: TGTGCCAGCAGCTTAGGGGGCAAGGGAAACATTCAGTACTTC

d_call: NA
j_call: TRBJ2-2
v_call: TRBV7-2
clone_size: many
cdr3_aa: CASSPRDWNTGELFF
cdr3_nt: TGTGCCAGCAGCCCCCGGGACTGGAACACCGGGGAGCTGTTTTTT

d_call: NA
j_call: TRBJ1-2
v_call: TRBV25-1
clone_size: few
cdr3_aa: CASSGGVGRDYGYTF
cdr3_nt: TGTGCCAGCAGTGGAGGGGTGGGCAGGGACTATGGCTACACCTTC

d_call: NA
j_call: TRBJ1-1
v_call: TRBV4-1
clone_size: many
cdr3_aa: CASSPRLRATNTEAFF
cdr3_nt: TGCGCCAGCAGCCCTCGCCTGAGGGCAACGAACACTGAAGCTTTCTTT

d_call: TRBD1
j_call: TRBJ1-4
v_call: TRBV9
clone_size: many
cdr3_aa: CASSEQGAREKLFF
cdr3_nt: TGTGCCAGCAGCGAACAGGGGGCTAGGGAAAAACTGTTTTTT

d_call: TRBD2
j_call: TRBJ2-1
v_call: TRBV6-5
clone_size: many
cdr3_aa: CASSYSAGVGNEQFF
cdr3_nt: TGTGCCAGCAGTTACTCTGCGGGAGTGGGCAATGAGCAGTTCTTC

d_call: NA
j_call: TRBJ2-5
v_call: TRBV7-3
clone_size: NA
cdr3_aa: CASSLGTSQETQYF
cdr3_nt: TGTGCCAGCAGCTTAGGGACAAGCCAAGAGACCCAGTACTTC

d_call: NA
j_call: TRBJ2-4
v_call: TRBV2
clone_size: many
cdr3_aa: CASSEVWGRGIQYF
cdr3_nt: TGTGCCAGCAGTGAGGTCTGGGGGCGAGGCATTCAGTACTTC

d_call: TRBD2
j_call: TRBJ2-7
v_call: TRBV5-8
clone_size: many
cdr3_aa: CASSDGLAGGYEQYF
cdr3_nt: TGTGCCAGCAGCGACGGACTAGCGGGAGGGTACGAGCAGTACTTC

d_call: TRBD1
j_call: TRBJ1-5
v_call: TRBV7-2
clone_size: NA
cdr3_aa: CASSLDRGINQPQHF
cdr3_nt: TGTGCCAGCAGCCTGGACAGGGGCATCAATCAGCCCCAGCATTTT

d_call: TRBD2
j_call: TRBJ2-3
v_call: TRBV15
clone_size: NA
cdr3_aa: CATSGGLAASTDTQYF
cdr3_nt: TGTGCCACCAGCGGGGGACTAGCGGCTAGCACAGATACGCAGTATTTT

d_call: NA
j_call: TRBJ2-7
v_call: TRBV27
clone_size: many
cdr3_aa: CASSLQGGYEQYF
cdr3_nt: TGTGCCAGCAGTTTGCAGGGTGGCTACGAGCAGTACTTC

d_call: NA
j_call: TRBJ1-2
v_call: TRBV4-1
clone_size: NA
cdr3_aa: CASSQASRADYTF
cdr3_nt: TGCGCCAGCAGCCAAGCATCCAGGGCGGACTACACCTTC

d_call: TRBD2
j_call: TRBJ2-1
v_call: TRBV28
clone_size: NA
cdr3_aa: CASSLTLTSGRPNNEQFF
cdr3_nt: TGTGCCAGCAGTCTAACTCTAACTAGCGGGAGACCTAACAATGAGCAGTTCTTC

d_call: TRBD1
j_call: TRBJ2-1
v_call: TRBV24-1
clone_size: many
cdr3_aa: CATSDEGQGPYNEQFF
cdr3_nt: TGTGCCACCAGTGATGAGGGACAGGGCCCCTACAATGAGCAGTTCTTC

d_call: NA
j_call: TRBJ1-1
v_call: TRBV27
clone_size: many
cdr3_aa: CASSRGRFGNTEAFF
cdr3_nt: TGTGCCAGCAGCCGCGGGAGGTTCGGGAACACTGAAGCTTTCTTT

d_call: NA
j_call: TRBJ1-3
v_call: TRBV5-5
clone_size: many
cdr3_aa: CASSLGPNSGNTIYF
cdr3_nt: TGTGCCAGCAGCCTGGGTCCCAACTCTGGAAACACCATATATTTT

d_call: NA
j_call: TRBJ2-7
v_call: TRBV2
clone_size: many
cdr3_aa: CASRSTVVGYEQYF
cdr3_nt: TGTGCCAGCAGATCGACAGTTGTCGGGTACGAGCAGTACTTC

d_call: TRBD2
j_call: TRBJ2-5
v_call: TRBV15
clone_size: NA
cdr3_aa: CATSRGVSGSRRETQYF
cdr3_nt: TGTGCCACCAGCAGAGGGGTTAGCGGGAGTAGGCGAGAGACCCAGTACTTC

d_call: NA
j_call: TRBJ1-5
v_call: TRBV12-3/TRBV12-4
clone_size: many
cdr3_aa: CASSFGGNQPQHF
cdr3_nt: TGTGCCAGCAGTTTTGGGGGGAATCAGCCCCAGCATTTT

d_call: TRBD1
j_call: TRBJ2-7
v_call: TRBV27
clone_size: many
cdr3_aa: CASSLTGILHEQYF
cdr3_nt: TGTGCCAGCAGTTTGACAGGGATCCTCCACGAGCAGTACTTC

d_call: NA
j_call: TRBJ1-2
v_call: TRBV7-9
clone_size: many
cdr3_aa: CASSSRISGYTF
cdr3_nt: TGTGCCAGCAGCTCCCGTATTTCTGGCTACACCTTC

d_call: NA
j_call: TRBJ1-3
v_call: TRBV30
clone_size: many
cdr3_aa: CAYGQYSGNTIYF
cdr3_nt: TGTGCCTACGGACAGTACTCTGGAAACACCATATATTTT

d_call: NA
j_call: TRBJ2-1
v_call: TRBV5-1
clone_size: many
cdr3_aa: CASSLLPFNEQFF
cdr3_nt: TGCGCCAGCAGCTTGCTCCCTTTCAATGAGCAGTTCTTC

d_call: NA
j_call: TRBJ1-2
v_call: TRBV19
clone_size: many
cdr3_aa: CASSMRRPVLGYTF
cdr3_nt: TGTGCCAGTAGTATGCGGAGGCCAGTCCTGGGCTACACCTTC

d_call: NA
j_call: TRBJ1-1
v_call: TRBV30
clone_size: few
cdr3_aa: CAWSLGGTEAFF
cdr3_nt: TGTGCCTGGAGTCTAGGCGGAACTGAAGCTTTCTTT

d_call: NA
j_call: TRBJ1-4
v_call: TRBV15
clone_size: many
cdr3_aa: CATSESSGKLFF
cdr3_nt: TGTGCCACCAGTGAGTCCTCGGGAAAACTGTTTTTT

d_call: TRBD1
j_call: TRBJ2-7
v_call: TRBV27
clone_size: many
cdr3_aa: CASSPTGAGEQYF
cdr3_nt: TGTGCCAGCAGTCCCACAGGGGCCGGGGAGCAGTACTTC

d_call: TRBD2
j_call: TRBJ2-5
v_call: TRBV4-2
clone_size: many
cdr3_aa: CASSQGTRGETQYF
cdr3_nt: TGTGCCAGCAGCCAGGGGACTAGAGGAGAGACCCAGTACTTC

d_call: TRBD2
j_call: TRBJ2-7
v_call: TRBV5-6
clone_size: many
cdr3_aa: CASSFSHSVASGDYEQYF
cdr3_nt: TGTGCCAGCAGTTTCTCTCATAGCGTCGCTAGCGGGGACTACGAGCAGTACTTC

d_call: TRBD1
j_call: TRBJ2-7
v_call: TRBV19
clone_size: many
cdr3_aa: CASSMTGTGAYEQYF
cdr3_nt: TGTGCCAGTAGTATGACCGGGACAGGGGCTTACGAGCAGTACTTC

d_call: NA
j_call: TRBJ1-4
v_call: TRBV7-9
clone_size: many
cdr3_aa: CASSFGGTLNEKLFF
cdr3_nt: TGTGCCAGCAGCTTCGGGGGGACACTTAATGAAAAACTGTTTTTT